These T cell receptor beta chains were read from a single sample in a study of cytomegalovirus exposure and HLA in healthy donors. Only in-frame clones appear in the TCRdb table, and some are missing; sequencing was by immunoSEQ multiplex PCR. The data hold around 120,000 clones, with more than 70% observed a single time. Sequences were obtained from PBMCs. These receptors were collected from a man younger than 35 in good health and CMV-seronegative. CDR3s include the opening cysteine and the closing phenylalanine or tryptophan. The D gene is left open where the match is weak. Clone size is stated in some rows and not others, as once, few, many or a class when expanded.

d_gene: .; v_gene: TRBV30; abundance: .; j_gene: TRBJ2-7; CDR3nt: TGTGCCTGGAGTGTGGTCAGGGACTACGAGCAGTACTTC; CDR3aa: CAWSVVRDYEQYF
d_gene: TRBD1; v_gene: TRBV5-1; abundance: .; j_gene: TRBJ2-2; CDR3nt: TGCGCCAGCAGGGACAGGAGAAACACCGGGGAGCTGTTTTTT; CDR3aa: CASRDRRNTGELFF
d_gene: TRBD2; v_gene: TRBV27; abundance: .; j_gene: TRBJ2-7; CDR3nt: TGTGCCAGCAGGGTGGGACTAGCGGGATTTAACGAGCAGTACTTC; CDR3aa: CASRVGLAGFNEQYF
d_gene: .; v_gene: TRBV19; abundance: .; j_gene: TRBJ1-2; CDR3nt: TGTGCCAGTAGGACCTCCTCGGGGTTCTATGGCTACACCTTC; CDR3aa: CASRTSSGFYGYTF
d_gene: .; v_gene: TRBV28; abundance: .; j_gene: TRBJ1-2; CDR3nt: TGTGCCAGCAGTTCGAGACAGGTTGATGGCTACACCTTC; CDR3aa: CASSSRQVDGYTF
d_gene: .; v_gene: TRBV7-6; abundance: .; j_gene: TRBJ2-7; CDR3nt: TGTGCCAGCAGCTTATCCGGAGGACTATCGTCCTACGAGCAGTACTTC; CDR3aa: CASSLSGGLSSYEQYF
d_gene: .; v_gene: TRBV10-3; abundance: .; j_gene: TRBJ2-5; CDR3nt: TGTGCCATCAGTGTGGACAACCAAGAGACCCAGTACTTC; CDR3aa: CAISVDNQETQYF
d_gene: TRBD2; v_gene: TRBV29-1; abundance: .; j_gene: TRBJ2-7; CDR3nt: TGCAGCGTTGAACAGACTAGCGGGGGCTACGAGCAGTACTTC; CDR3aa: CSVEQTSGGYEQYF
d_gene: .; v_gene: TRBV11-2; abundance: .; j_gene: TRBJ1-4; CDR3nt: TGTGCCAGCAGCTTATTATCTCGGGACAACGAAAAACTGTTTTTT; CDR3aa: CASSLLSRDNEKLFF
d_gene: .; v_gene: TRBV19; abundance: .; j_gene: TRBJ1-5; CDR3nt: TGTGCCAGTAGTTTTGCGGAACTAATCAATCAGCCCCAGCATTTT; CDR3aa: CASSFAELINQPQHF
d_gene: .; v_gene: TRBV11-2; abundance: .; j_gene: TRBJ2-7; CDR3nt: TGTGCCAGCAGCGAAACGGGACACTACGAGCAGTACTTC; CDR3aa: CASSETGHYEQYF
d_gene: TRBD1; v_gene: TRBV18; abundance: .; j_gene: TRBJ2-7; CDR3nt: TGTGCCAGCTCACCCGGGACAGGGGGTTTTTACGAGCAGTACTTC; CDR3aa: CASSPGTGGFYEQYF
d_gene: TRBD1; v_gene: TRBV27; abundance: once; j_gene: TRBJ1-5; CDR3nt: TGTGCCAGCAGTATACTTGGACAGGGCAGCAATCAGCCCCAGCATTTT; CDR3aa: CASSILGQGSNQPQHF
d_gene: .; v_gene: TRBV19; abundance: .; j_gene: TRBJ1-5; CDR3nt: TGTGCCAGTAGTATTAGGGAGACAAACCATCAGCCCCAGCATTTT; CDR3aa: CASSIRETNHQPQHF
d_gene: TRBD2; v_gene: TRBV7-9; abundance: few; j_gene: TRBJ2-2; CDR3nt: TGTGCCAGCAGCACGGGACTAGCGGGAGATCTTGGCGGGGAGCTGTTTTTT; CDR3aa: CASSTGLAGDLGGELFF
d_gene: TRBD1; v_gene: TRBV11-3; abundance: .; j_gene: TRBJ1-1; CDR3nt: TGTGCCAGCAGCCTCGGACAGGGTAATACTGAAGCTTTCTTT; CDR3aa: CASSLGQGNTEAFF
d_gene: .; v_gene: TRBV6-5; abundance: .; j_gene: TRBJ1-3; CDR3nt: TGTGCCAGCAGGAACAGGGTAACTGGAAACACCATATATTTT; CDR3aa: CASRNRVTGNTIYF
d_gene: .; v_gene: TRBV6-1; abundance: .; j_gene: TRBJ1-1; CDR3nt: TGTGCCAGCAGTGAACAGGCCGGCACTGAAGCTTTCTTT; CDR3aa: CASSEQAGTEAFF
d_gene: TRBD2; v_gene: TRBV19; abundance: .; j_gene: TRBJ2-7; CDR3nt: TGTGCCAGTAGTATAGTCGGGACTAGCGAAAACTACGAGCAGTACTTC; CDR3aa: CASSIVGTSENYEQYF
d_gene: TRBD1; v_gene: TRBV18; abundance: .; j_gene: TRBJ2-5; CDR3nt: TGTGCCAGCTCACCAACAGGGGTTCCGGAGACCCAGTACTTC; CDR3aa: CASSPTGVPETQYF
d_gene: TRBD2; v_gene: TRBV4-1; abundance: .; j_gene: TRBJ2-1; CDR3nt: TGCGCCAGCAGCCCAACTAGCGTCTACAATGAGCAGTTCTTC; CDR3aa: CASSPTSVYNEQFF
d_gene: .; v_gene: TRBV28; abundance: .; j_gene: TRBJ1-3; CDR3nt: TGTGCCAGCAGTCCACTCTGGACAGAACTTGGAAACACCATATATTTT; CDR3aa: CASSPLWTELGNTIYF
d_gene: TRBD1; v_gene: TRBV2; abundance: .; j_gene: TRBJ1-4; CDR3nt: TGTGCCAACCGACAGGGGTCTAATGAAAAACTGTTTTTT; CDR3aa: CANRQGSNEKLFF
d_gene: .; v_gene: TRBV5-6; abundance: few; j_gene: TRBJ2-3; CDR3nt: TGTGCCAGCAGCTTCGACAGAGATACGCAGTATTTT; CDR3aa: CASSFDRDTQYF
d_gene: .; v_gene: TRBV28; abundance: .; j_gene: TRBJ1-1; CDR3nt: TGTGCCACCAGGAGGGAGACTGAAGCTTTCTTT; CDR3aa: CATRRETEAFF
d_gene: .; v_gene: TRBV6-5; abundance: .; j_gene: TRBJ2-5; CDR3nt: TGTGCCAGCAGTTCCCCCACGCGTGGGAGGGAGACCCAGTACTTC; CDR3aa: CASSSPTRGRETQYF
d_gene: .; v_gene: TRBV6-5; abundance: once; j_gene: TRBJ2-7; CDR3nt: TGTGCCAGCAGTCGCCAGAGCGGGCTTTACGAGCAGTACTTC; CDR3aa: CASSRQSGLYEQYF
d_gene: .; v_gene: TRBV10-3; abundance: .; j_gene: TRBJ1-1; CDR3nt: TGTGCCATCAGAGACACGAACACTGAAGCTTTCTTT; CDR3aa: CAIRDTNTEAFF
d_gene: .; v_gene: TRBV27; abundance: .; j_gene: TRBJ2-3; CDR3nt: TGTGCCAGCAGTATCACTAGCACAGATACGCAGTATTTT; CDR3aa: CASSITSTDTQYF
d_gene: .; v_gene: TRBV19; abundance: .; j_gene: TRBJ2-2; CDR3nt: TGTGCCAGTAGCGGCCAGGGCAGGCCCATCACCGGGGAGCTGTTTTTT; CDR3aa: CASSGQGRPITGELFF
d_gene: TRBD1; v_gene: TRBV25-1; abundance: .; j_gene: TRBJ2-7; CDR3nt: TGTGCCAGCAGGGGGACAGGGACTTTGGACGAGCAGTACTTC; CDR3aa: CASRGTGTLDEQYF
d_gene: .; v_gene: TRBV7-9; abundance: .; j_gene: TRBJ1-4; CDR3nt: TGTGCCGGGCAGTACAGGGCCGCAACTAATGAAAAACTGTTTTTT; CDR3aa: CAGQYRAATNEKLFF
d_gene: .; v_gene: TRBV5-3; abundance: .; j_gene: TRBJ1-2; CDR3nt: TGTGCCGAGACGCAGGGTCACGGCTACACCTTC; CDR3aa: CAETQGHGYTF
d_gene: .; v_gene: TRBV25-1; abundance: few; j_gene: TRBJ2-2; CDR3nt: TGTGCCAGCAGTGAGGCGGGCACCGGGGAGCTGTTTTTT; CDR3aa: CASSEAGTGELFF
d_gene: .; v_gene: TRBV7-2; abundance: .; j_gene: TRBJ2-1; CDR3nt: TGTGCCAGCAGCTTCGGAGGGGTCTGGGAGCAGTTCTTC; CDR3aa: CASSFGGVWEQFF
d_gene: .; v_gene: TRBV11-3; abundance: once; j_gene: TRBJ2-7; CDR3nt: TGTGCCAGCAGCTTAGCCTATCCTCTGTACGAGCAGTACTTC; CDR3aa: CASSLAYPLYEQYF
d_gene: TRBD2; v_gene: TRBV10-1; abundance: .; j_gene: TRBJ2-7; CDR3nt: TGCGCCAGCAGTGATCTAGCGGGGTTTGGCGAGCAGTACTTC; CDR3aa: CASSDLAGFGEQYF
d_gene: .; v_gene: TRBV6-5; abundance: .; j_gene: TRBJ1-4; CDR3nt: TGTGCCAGCAGGGTCGGCGGTGCAACTAATGAAAAACTGTTTTTT; CDR3aa: CASRVGGATNEKLFF
d_gene: .; v_gene: TRBV12-2; abundance: .; j_gene: TRBJ2-1; CDR3nt: TGTGCAAGTCGCTTAGCGGCTCGTCCTAGCGGGGCTCCCCTCAATGAGCAGTTCTTC; CDR3aa: CASRLAARPSGAPLNEQFF
d_gene: .; v_gene: TRBV6-7; abundance: .; j_gene: TRBJ1-5; CDR3nt: TGTGCCAGCAGCTTCGACACGGAATATCAGCCCCAGCATTTT; CDR3aa: CASSFDTEYQPQHF
d_gene: .; v_gene: TRBV7-9; abundance: .; j_gene: TRBJ2-7; CDR3nt: TGTGCCAGCAGCTTAAGTTTACAGGCCTACGAGCAGTACTTC; CDR3aa: CASSLSLQAYEQYF
d_gene: TRBD1; v_gene: TRBV7-8; abundance: .; j_gene: TRBJ1-5; CDR3nt: TGTGCCAGCAGTGTCCGGGACAGGGGGCTGTATCAGCCCCAGCATTTT; CDR3aa: CASSVRDRGLYQPQHF
d_gene: .; v_gene: TRBV6-4; abundance: .; j_gene: TRBJ1-5; CDR3nt: TGTGCCAGCAGTGTAGCAGCGGATCCGAATCAGCCCCAGCATTTT; CDR3aa: CASSVAADPNQPQHF
d_gene: TRBD1; v_gene: TRBV5-1; abundance: few; j_gene: TRBJ2-7; CDR3nt: TGCGCCAGCAGCAAGAGGACAGGGGACGAGCAGTACTTC; CDR3aa: CASSKRTGDEQYF
d_gene: TRBD1; v_gene: TRBV28; abundance: .; j_gene: TRBJ2-1; CDR3nt: TGTGCCAGCAGTTCTACCGGGACAGGGGACTACAATGAGCAGTTCTTC; CDR3aa: CASSSTGTGDYNEQFF
d_gene: .; v_gene: TRBV4-1; abundance: .; j_gene: TRBJ1-4; CDR3nt: TGCGCCAGCAGCCAATGGAGGGGTGAAAAACTGTTTTTT; CDR3aa: CASSQWRGEKLFF
d_gene: TRBD2; v_gene: TRBV28; abundance: .; j_gene: TRBJ2-2; CDR3nt: TGTGCCAGCAGTTCGTTAGCGGGAGGGGGTACCGGGGAGCTGTTTTTT; CDR3aa: CASSSLAGGGTGELFF
d_gene: TRBD2; v_gene: TRBV7-8; abundance: .; j_gene: TRBJ2-3; CDR3nt: TGTGCCAGCAGCCCAGCGACTAGCGGAGGCGATACGCAGTATTTT; CDR3aa: CASSPATSGGDTQYF
d_gene: .; v_gene: TRBV10-1; abundance: .; j_gene: TRBJ2-7; CDR3nt: TGCGCCAGCAGTGATTCGGGTTACCACACCTACGAGCAGTACTTC; CDR3aa: CASSDSGYHTYEQYF
d_gene: .; v_gene: TRBV11-2; abundance: .; j_gene: TRBJ2-7; CDR3nt: TGTGCCAGCAGCTTATGGGCGGGTACCTACGAGCAGTACTTC; CDR3aa: CASSLWAGTYEQYF
d_gene: .; v_gene: TRBV5-1; abundance: .; j_gene: TRBJ1-1; CDR3nt: TGCGCCAGCAACGGGGATACTGAAGCTTTCTTT; CDR3aa: CASNGDTEAFF
d_gene: TRBD1; v_gene: TRBV7-7; abundance: .; j_gene: TRBJ2-5; CDR3nt: TGTGCCAGCAGCTCGTCGACAGGGAACCAAGAGACCCAGTACTTC; CDR3aa: CASSSSTGNQETQYF
d_gene: TRBD2; v_gene: TRBV7-8; abundance: .; j_gene: TRBJ2-1; CDR3nt: TGTGCCAGCAGCGCCGGGCGGGGGAGCTCCTACAATGAGCAGTTCTTC; CDR3aa: CASSAGRGSSYNEQFF
d_gene: .; v_gene: TRBV5-6; abundance: .; j_gene: TRBJ1-4; CDR3nt: TGTGCCAGCAGCTGGACGAAAGGGGATTCGGGTGTAAAACTGTTTTTT; CDR3aa: CASSWTKGDSGVKLFF
d_gene: TRBD2; v_gene: TRBV2; abundance: .; j_gene: TRBJ2-1; CDR3nt: TGTGCCAGCAGTGAAGTATCCGGACTAGCGGAAGACAATGAGCAGTTCTTC; CDR3aa: CASSEVSGLAEDNEQFF
d_gene: .; v_gene: TRBV5-6; abundance: .; j_gene: TRBJ1-2; CDR3nt: TGTGCCAGCAGCTTGAATCCCCTATTTTACTACACCTTC; CDR3aa: CASSLNPLFYYTF
d_gene: .; v_gene: TRBV28; abundance: once; j_gene: TRBJ1-2; CDR3nt: TGTGCCAGCAGTTTAATCCCAGGGATTAACTATGGCTACACCTTC; CDR3aa: CASSLIPGINYGYTF
d_gene: TRBD2; v_gene: TRBV5-6; abundance: .; j_gene: TRBJ2-3; CDR3nt: TGTGCCAGCAGCTTGGCCAGCGGGAGGGTTGGCACAGATACGCAGTATTTT; CDR3aa: CASSLASGRVGTDTQYF
d_gene: TRBD2; v_gene: TRBV27; abundance: .; j_gene: TRBJ2-3; CDR3nt: TGTGCCAGCAGTCCTTGGGGGGGTGCAGATACGCAGTATTTT; CDR3aa: CASSPWGGADTQYF